These 15 T cell receptor beta chains originate from one sample sequenced in a study of cytomegalovirus exposure and HLA in healthy donors. Amplification used 60 Vbeta primers and 13 Jbeta primers. Repertoires were generated with immunoSEQ multiplex PCR, while TCRdb's copy carries only in-frame clones and drops some. The sample contains about 98,000 clones, 63% of which appear only once. Specimen: PBMCs. Receptors were obtained from a human donor in good health.

Note on this clone: One end of the junction fails to match germline, which may point to a read error. Other nucleotide sequences in the sample specify the same CDR3. This chain joins TRBV30 and TRBJ1-3; TRBD1 might be the D (5 bases). Per germline, CDR1 GTSNPN and CDR2 SVGIG (reference sequence). The CDR3 consists of 16 residues. CDR3 protein: CAWRANLGGAGNTIYF. The DNA for the CDR3 is TGTGCCTGGAGGGCGAATTTGGGGGGAGCTGGAAACACCATATACTTT.

This clone was seen more than once but under ten times. The chain has TRBV5-6 and TRBJ1-2, with TRBD1 identical over 8 bases. This CDR3 is built from 16 residues. Germline V gene sequence: CDR1 SGHDT, CDR2 YYEEEE. Trimming took 1 base from V and 5 from J; bases not matched to a gene: 10. The CDR3 is CASSLLLDRVLYGYTF. For the CDR3, the DNA is TGTGCCAGCAGCTTGTTGTTGGACAGGGTCTTGTATGGCTACACCTTC.

The chain joins TRBV18 to TRBJ1-5; 7 bases fit TRBD1. J gave up 3 bases and V 6 bases, and 5 bases lay outside the gene matches. CDR3 length: 14 residues. Germline CDR1 is KGHSH and CDR2 is LQKENI. CDR3 region: CASSLQGLNQPQHF. Here the CDR3 DNA reads TGTGCCAGCTCCCTACAGGGGCTCAATCAGCCCCAGCATTTT.

This clone has only a few counts. The chain employs TRBV28 and TRBJ1-3, with a tentative D call TRBD1 (5 bases). Trimming pared 2 bases from V and 0 bases from J, leaving 20 bases between. The CDR3 is made up of 19 amino acids. The germline V gene encodes CDR1 MDHEN and CDR2 SYDVKM. The CDR3 is CASSLGGAWDTFSGNTIYF. The CDR3 DNA is TGTGCCAGCAGTTTAGGTGGGGCGTGGGATACTTTCTCTGGAAACACCATATATTTT.

This clone was counted between two and nine times. V gene TRBV13 combines with J gene TRBJ2-1; D perhaps matches TRBD1 (6 bases). The V and J ends lost 4 bases and 4 bases respectively, with 14 bases between them. There are 15 residues in the CDR3. From germline, CDR1 is PRHDT and CDR2 FYEKMQ (reference sequence). This CDR3 is CASSSWGQGYNEQFF. DNA of the CDR3: TGTGCCAGCAGCTCCTGGGGGCAAGGTTACAATGAGCAGTTCTTC.

This clone occurred a few times. This chain connects TRBV7-9 to TRBJ2-1; D not certain. Trimming removed 2 bases from V and 0 bases from J, with 5 bases in between. CDR1 is SEHNR and CDR2 is FQNEAQ in the germline V gene (reference sequence). CDR3 size: 14 residues. The CDR3 protein is CASSLQDSYNEQFF. In DNA, the CDR3 is TGTGCCAGCAGCTTACAGGACTCCTACAATGAGCAGTTCTTC.

The genes are TRBV6-1 and TRBJ1-5, with 7 bases matching TRBD1. The CDR3 runs 14 residues. Per the germline V gene, CDR1 is MNHNS and CDR2 is SASEGT. V was pared by 6 bases and J by 6 bases, with 8 bases of the junction left unmatched. CDR3 DNA: TGTGCCAGCAGCGCCGGGACAGAACGTCAGCCCCAGCATTTT. This codes for CASSAGTERQPQHF.

This chain links TRBV2 with TRBJ1-1, with 8 bases matching TRBD1. CDR1 is SNHLY and CDR2 is FYNNEI in the germline V gene. CDR3 length equals 13 residues. V shed 6 bases, J shed 2 bases, and the junction held 2 bases outside the gene matches. This CDR3 reads CASRDRENTEAFF. In DNA, the CDR3 is TGTGCCAGCAGGGACAGGGAAAACACTGAAGCTTTCTTT.

The chain has TRBV6-5 and TRBJ2-7, with TRBD1 identical over 8 bases. CDR1 MNHEY and CDR2 SVGAGI come from the germline V gene. CDR3 length equals 15 residues. V shed 5 bases, J shed 2 bases, and the junction held 8 bases outside the gene matches. CDR3 coding DNA: TGTGCCAGCAGTCAAGACAGGGGTCGCACCTACGAGCAGTACTTC. Its translation is CASSQDRGRTYEQYF.

A few counts support this clone. The V and J genes are TRBV18 and TRBJ2-2; possibly TRBD1 for D (5 bases). In germline, CDR1 is KGHSH, CDR2 LQKENI. This CDR3 has 14 amino acids. The V and J ends lost 8 bases and 1 base respectively, with 11 bases between them. CDR3 nucleotides: TGTGCCAGCCATCGACAGCAGAACACCGGGGAGCTGTTTTTT. Protein product: CASHRQQNTGELFF.

This clone was seen a handful of times. This chain joins TRBV5-1 and TRBJ1-1; no firm D call. From germline, CDR1 is SGHRS and CDR2 YFSETQ. The CDR3 loop spans 16 amino acids. Trimming took 2 bases from V and 2 from J, leaving 16 bases between them. In nucleotides, the CDR3 is TGCGCCAGCAGCTTATCACCACAGAGGGTTAACACTGAAGCTTTCTTT. It yields the protein CASSLSPQRVNTEAFF.

This clone showed up just a few times. V is TRBV2 and J is TRBJ1-3, with D unresolved. The CDR3 contains 14 residues. Germline lookup yields CDR1 SNHLY and CDR2 FYNNEI. The V and J ends lost 2 bases and 0 bases respectively, with 5 bases between them. CDR3 DNA sequence: TGTGCCAGCAGTGAAACCGGCTCTGGAAACACCATATATTTT. It is translated as CASSETGSGNTIYF.

The chain carries TRBV6-1 and TRBJ2-2; the D is unclear. Trimming took off 4 bases at V and 4 bases at J, with 16 bases between the two ends. This CDR3 region has 16 residues. From germline, CDR1 is MNHNS and CDR2 SASEGT. In DNA form, the CDR3 reads TGTGCCAGCAGTGGTGTTGGCGGTCCTTTCACCGGGGAGCTGTTTTTT. It yields the protein CASSGVGGPFTGELFF.

The chain links TRBV30 to TRBJ2-5, with D maybe TRBD2 (6 bases). TRBJ2-7 matches the DNA end more closely, so the J call is doubtful. In germline, CDR1 is GTSNPN, CDR2 SVGIG (reference sequence). This CDR3 is 14 amino acids long. CDR3: CAWGTGAGFHEQYF. CDR3 nucleotides: TGTGCCTGGGGGACGGGAGCAGGGTTCCACGAGCAGTACTTC.

As for this clone: The identical CDR3 is also encoded by other nucleotide sequences in the sample. As DNA, the CDR3 is TGTGCCAGTAGTATCGGGGTAGGAAATCAGCCCCAGCATTTT. Translated: CASSIGVGNQPQHF. The chain couples TRBV19 to TRBJ1-5; D call uncertain. The CDR3 spans 14 residues. In germline, CDR1 is LNHDA, CDR2 SQIVND (reference sequence). The V gene lost 3 bases and the J gene lost 4 bases, with 10 bases spanning the gap.